This T cell receptor beta chain appears in the sequencing data of a study of cytomegalovirus exposure and HLA in healthy donors. Overall study context: Earlier findings included about 120 million unique TCR beta sequences obtained from about 170 million T cells.

Study results and limitations: It was reported that the classifier diagnosed cytomegalovirus status with high specificity and sensitivity in both the original and validation cohorts. Researchers counted around 150 TCR beta chains as cytomegalovirus-associated. Per a later analysis, approximately 16,000 TCR beta sequences showed association with HLA alleles at 0.05 false discovery rate.

Amplification used 60 Vbeta primers and 13 Jbeta primers. Clones were sequenced by immunoSEQ multiplex PCR, and TCRdb holds only the in-frame ones, with some missing. The repertoire holds 130,000 or so clones, about four fifths seen once, with roughly 5.5% in the top ten. For this clone: Its specificity is unknown.

CDR3 length equals 12 residues. Trimming stripped 3 bases from V and 3 bases from J, with 6 bases between. Per the germline V gene, CDR1 is SQVTM and CDR2 is ANQGSEA. The material sequenced was PBMCs. V gene TRBV29-1 combines with J gene TRBJ1-3; maybe TRBD1 (6 bases). The TCR sequence derives from a young man in good health and CMV-seronegative. CDR3 DNA sequence: TGCAGCGTTGACAGGGGTGGAAACACCATATATTTT. Its protein is CSVDRGGNTIYF.